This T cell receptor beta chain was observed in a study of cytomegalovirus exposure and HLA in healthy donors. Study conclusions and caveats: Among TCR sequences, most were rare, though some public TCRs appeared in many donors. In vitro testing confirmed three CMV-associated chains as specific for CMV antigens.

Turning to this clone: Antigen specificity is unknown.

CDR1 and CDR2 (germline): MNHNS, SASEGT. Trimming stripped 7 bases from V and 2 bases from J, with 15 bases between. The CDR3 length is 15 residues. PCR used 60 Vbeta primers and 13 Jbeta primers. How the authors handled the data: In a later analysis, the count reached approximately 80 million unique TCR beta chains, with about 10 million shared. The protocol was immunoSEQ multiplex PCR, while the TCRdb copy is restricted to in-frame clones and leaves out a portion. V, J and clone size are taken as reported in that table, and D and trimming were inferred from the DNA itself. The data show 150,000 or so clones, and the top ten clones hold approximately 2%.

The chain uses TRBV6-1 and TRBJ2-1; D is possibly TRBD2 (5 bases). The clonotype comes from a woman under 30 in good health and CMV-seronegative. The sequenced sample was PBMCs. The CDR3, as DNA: TGTGCCAGCAACCTAGTCACGGGGACCTACAATGAGCAGTTCTTC. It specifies CASNLVTGTYNEQFF.